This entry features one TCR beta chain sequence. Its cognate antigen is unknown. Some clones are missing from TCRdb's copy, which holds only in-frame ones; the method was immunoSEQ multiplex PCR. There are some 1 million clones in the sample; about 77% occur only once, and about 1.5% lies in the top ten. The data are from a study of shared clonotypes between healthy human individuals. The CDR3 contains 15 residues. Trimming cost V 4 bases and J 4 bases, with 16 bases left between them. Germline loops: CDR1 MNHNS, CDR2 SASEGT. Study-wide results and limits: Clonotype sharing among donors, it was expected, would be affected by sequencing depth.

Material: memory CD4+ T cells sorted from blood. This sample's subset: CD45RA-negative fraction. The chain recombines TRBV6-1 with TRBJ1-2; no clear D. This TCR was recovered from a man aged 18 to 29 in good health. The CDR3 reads CASSAPWELIYGYTF. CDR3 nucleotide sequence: TGTGCCAGCAGTGCACCTTGGGAACTGATCTATGGCTACACCTTC.